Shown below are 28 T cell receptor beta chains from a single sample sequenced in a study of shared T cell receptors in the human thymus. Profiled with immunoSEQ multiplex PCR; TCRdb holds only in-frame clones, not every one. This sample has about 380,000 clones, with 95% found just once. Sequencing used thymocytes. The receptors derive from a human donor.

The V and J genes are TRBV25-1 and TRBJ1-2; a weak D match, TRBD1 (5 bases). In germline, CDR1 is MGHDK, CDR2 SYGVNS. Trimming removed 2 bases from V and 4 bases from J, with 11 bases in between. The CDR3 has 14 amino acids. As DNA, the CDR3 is TGTGCCAGCAGTGAAAAGCAGGGCTCCTATGGCTACACCTTC. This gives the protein CASSEKQGSYGYTF.

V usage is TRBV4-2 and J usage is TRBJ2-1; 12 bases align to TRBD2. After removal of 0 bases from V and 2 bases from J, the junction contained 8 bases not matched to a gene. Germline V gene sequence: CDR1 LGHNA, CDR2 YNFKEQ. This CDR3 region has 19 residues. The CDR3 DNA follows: TGTGCCAGCAGCCAAGATCTACTAGCGGGAGGAGCCCCCTACAATGAGCAGTTCTTC. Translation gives CASSQDLLAGGAPYNEQFF.

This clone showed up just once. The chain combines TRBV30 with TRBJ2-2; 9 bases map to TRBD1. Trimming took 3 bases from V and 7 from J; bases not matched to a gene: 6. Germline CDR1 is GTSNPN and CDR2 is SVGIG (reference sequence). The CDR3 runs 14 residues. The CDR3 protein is CAWRDRGRGGELFF. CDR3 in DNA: TGTGCCTGGAGAGACAGGGGGAGGGGCGGGGAGCTGTTTTTT.

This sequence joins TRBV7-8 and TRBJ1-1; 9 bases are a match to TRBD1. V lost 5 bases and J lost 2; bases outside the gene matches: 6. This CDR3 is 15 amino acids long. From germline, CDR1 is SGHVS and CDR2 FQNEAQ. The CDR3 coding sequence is TGTGCCAGCAGCCCCAGACAGGGGGTAAACACTGAAGCTTTCTTT. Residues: CASSPRQGVNTEAFF.

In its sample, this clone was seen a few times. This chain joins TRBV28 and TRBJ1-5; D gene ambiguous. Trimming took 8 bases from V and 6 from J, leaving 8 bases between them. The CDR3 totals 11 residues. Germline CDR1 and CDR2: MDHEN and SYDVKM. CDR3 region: CASRTSQPQHF. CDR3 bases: TGTGCCAGCCGGACGTCTCAGCCCCAGCATTTT.

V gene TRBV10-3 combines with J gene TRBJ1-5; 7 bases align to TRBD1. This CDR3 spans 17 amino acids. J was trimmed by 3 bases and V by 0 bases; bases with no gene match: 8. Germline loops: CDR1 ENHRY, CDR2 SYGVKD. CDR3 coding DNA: TGTGCCATCAGTGAGTCGACCAGGGGGACAGTCAATCAGCCCCAGCATTTT. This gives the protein CAISESTRGTVNQPQHF.

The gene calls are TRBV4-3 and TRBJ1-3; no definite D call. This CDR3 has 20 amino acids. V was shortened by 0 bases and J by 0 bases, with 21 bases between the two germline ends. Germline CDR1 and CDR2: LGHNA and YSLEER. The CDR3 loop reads CASSQERRGFMPSSGNTIYF. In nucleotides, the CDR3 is TGCGCCAGCAGCCAAGAAAGGCGGGGATTTATGCCGAGCTCTGGAAACACCATATATTTT.

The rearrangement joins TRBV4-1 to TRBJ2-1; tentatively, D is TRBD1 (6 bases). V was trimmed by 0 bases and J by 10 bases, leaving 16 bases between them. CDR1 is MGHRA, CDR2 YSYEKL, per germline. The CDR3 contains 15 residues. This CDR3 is CASSQDSRGQCEQFF. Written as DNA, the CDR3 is TGCGCCAGCAGCCAAGATAGCAGGGGCCAGTGCGAGCAGTTCTTC.

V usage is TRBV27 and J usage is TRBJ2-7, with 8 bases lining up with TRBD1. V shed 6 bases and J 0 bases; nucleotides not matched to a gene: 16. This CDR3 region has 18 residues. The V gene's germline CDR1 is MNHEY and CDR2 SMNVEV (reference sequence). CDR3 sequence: CASRQLDRALESSYEQYF. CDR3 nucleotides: TGTGCCAGCAGGCAGTTGGACAGGGCCCTTGAAAGCTCCTACGAGCAGTACTTC.

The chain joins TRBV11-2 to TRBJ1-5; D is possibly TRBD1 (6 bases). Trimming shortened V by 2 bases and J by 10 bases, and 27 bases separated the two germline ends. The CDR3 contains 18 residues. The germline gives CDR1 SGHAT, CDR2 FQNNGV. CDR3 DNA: TGTGCCAGCAGCTTACGACACCGGGACACCAAGAGTGAAGGCCCCCAGCATTTT. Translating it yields CASSLRHRDTKSEGPQHF.

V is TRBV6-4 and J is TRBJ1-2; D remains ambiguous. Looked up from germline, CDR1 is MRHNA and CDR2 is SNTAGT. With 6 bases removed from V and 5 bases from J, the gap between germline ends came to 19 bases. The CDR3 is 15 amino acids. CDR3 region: CASSPWPAGSYGYTF. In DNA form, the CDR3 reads TGTGCCAGCAGCCCATGGCCGGCAGGTTCGTATGGCTACACCTTC.

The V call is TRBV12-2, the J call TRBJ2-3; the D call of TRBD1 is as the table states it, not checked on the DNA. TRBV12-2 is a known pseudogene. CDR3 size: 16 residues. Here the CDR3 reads CASRLGTGLHTDTQYF. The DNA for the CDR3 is TGTGCAAGTCGCTTAGGAACAGGCCTTCACACAGATACGCAGTATTTT.

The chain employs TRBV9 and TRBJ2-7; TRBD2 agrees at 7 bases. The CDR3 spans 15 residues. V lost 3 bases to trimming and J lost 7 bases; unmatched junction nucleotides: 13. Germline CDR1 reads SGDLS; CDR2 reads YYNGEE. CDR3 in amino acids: CASSATHTGGHEQYF. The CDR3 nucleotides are TGTGCCAGCAGCGCCACCCATACGGGAGGCCATGAGCAGTACTTC.

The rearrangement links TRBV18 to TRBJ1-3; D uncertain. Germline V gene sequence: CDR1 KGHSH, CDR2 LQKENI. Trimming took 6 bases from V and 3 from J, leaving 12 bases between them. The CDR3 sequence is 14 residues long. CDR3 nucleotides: TGTGCCAGCTCGGACGGGTGGGATGGAAACACCATATATTTT. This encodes CASSDGWDGNTIYF.

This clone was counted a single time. The CDR3 bases are TGTGCCAGCAGCGTGGTTGGGGGTCAGCGGGAGAGCTCCTACAATGAGCAGTTCTTC. It yields the protein CASSVVGGQRESSYNEQFF. The chain carries TRBV9 and TRBJ2-1, with 8 bases matching TRBD2. V was clipped by 2 bases and J by 0 bases; unmatched bases: 13. There are 19 residues in the CDR3. Germline CDR1 and CDR2: SGDLS and YYNGEE.

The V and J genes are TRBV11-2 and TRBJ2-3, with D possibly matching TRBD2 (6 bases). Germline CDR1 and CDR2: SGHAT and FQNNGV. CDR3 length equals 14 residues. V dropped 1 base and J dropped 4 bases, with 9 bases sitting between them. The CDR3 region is CASSLAGVPDTQYF. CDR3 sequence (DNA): TGTGCCAGCAGCTTAGCGGGAGTCCCAGATACGCAGTATTTT. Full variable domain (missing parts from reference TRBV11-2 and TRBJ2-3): EAGVAQSPRYKIIEKRQSVAFWCNPISGHATLYWYQQILGQGPKLLIQFQNNGVVDDSQLPKDRFSAERLKGVDSTLKIQPAKLEDSAVYLCASSLAGVPDTQYFGPGTRLTVL.

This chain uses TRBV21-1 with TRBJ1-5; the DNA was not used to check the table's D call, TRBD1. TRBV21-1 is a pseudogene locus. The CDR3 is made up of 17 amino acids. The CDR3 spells CASSTLEGAGYNQPQHF. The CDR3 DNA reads TGTGCCAGCAGCACCCTGGAGGGGGCAGGGTACAATCAGCCCCAGCATTTT.

CDR3 sequence (DNA): TGTGCCAGCAGCCAAGACCAGGGACTAGCGGGATTGAGGGGCCGCACAGATACGCAGTATTTT. Translated: CASSQDQGLAGLRGRTDTQYF. V usage is TRBV4-2 and J usage is TRBJ2-3, with 13 positions matching TRBD2. The germline V gene has CDR1 LGHNA and CDR2 YNFKEQ. The CDR3 is 21 amino acids. Trimming removed 0 bases from V and 1 base from J; junction bases left unmatched: 13.

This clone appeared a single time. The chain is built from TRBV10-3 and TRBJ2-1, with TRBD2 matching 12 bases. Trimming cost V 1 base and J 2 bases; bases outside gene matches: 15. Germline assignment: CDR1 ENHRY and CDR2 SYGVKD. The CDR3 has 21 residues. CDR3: CAISECQLGLAGGCAYNEQFF. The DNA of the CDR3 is TGTGCCATCAGTGAGTGTCAGCTCGGGCTAGCGGGAGGGTGCGCCTACAATGAGCAGTTCTTC.

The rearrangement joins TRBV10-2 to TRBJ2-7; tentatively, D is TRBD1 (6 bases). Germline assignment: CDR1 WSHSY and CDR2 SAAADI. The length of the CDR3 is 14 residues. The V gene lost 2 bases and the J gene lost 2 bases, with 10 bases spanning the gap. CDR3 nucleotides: TGCGCCAGCAGTGAGATGGACAGACCCTACGAGCAGTACTTC. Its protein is CASSEMDRPYEQYF.

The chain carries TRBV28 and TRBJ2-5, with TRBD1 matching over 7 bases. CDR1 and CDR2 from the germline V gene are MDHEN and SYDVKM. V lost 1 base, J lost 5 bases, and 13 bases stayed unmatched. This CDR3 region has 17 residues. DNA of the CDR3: TGTGCCAGCAGTTTATCTAAAGGGACAGAGGTTCCGGAGACCCAGTACTTC. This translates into CASSLSKGTEVPETQYF.

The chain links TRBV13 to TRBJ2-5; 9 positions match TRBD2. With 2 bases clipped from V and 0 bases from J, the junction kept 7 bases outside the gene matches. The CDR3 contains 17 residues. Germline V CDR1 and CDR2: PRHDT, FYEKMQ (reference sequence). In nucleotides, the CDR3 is TGTGCCAGCAGCTTATCCCCCTTAGCGGGAGACCAAGAGACCCAGTACTTC. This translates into CASSLSPLAGDQETQYF.

CDR3 coding DNA: TGTGCCAGCAGTAGCCGGCCGGGTCCCTGGGGGACTGAAGCTTTCTTT. Amino acid sequence: CASSSRPGPWGTEAFF. The gene calls are TRBV28 and TRBJ1-1, with D maybe TRBD1 (5 bases). Germline loops: CDR1 MDHEN, CDR2 SYDVKM. This CDR3 is built from 16 residues. Trimming took 5 bases from V and 5 from J, leaving 21 bases between them.

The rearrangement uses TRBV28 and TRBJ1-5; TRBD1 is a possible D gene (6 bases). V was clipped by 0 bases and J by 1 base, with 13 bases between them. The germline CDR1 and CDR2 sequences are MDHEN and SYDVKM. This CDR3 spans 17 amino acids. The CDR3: CASSLWWVQGSNQPQHF. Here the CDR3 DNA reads TGTGCCAGCAGTTTATGGTGGGTTCAGGGGAGCAATCAGCCCCAGCATTTT.

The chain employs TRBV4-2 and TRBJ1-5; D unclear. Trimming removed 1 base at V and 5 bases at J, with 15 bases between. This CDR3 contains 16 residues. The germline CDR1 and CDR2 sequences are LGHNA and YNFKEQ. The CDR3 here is CASSQGVVRSHQPQHF. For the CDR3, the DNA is TGTGCCAGCAGCCAAGGGGTAGTCCGGTCTCATCAGCCCCAGCATTTT.

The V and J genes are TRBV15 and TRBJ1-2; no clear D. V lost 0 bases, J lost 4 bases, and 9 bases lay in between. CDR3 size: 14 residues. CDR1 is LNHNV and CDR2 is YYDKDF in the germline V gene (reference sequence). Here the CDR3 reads CATSRDDQIYGYTF. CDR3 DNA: TGTGCCACCAGCAGAGATGATCAGATCTATGGCTACACCTTC.

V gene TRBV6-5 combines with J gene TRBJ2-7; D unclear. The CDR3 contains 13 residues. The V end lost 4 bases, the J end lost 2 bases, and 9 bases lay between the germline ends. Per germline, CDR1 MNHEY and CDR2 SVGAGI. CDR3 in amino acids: CASSSRSTYEQYF. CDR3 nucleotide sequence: TGTGCCAGCAGTTCCCGTTCCACCTACGAGCAGTACTTC.

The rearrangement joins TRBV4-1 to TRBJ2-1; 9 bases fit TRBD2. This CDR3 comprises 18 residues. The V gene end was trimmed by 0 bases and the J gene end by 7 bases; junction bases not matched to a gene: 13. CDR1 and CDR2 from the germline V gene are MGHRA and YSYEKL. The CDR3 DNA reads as TGCGCCAGCAGCCAAGACCCCGATTTGCGGGAGGGCCGGAATGAGCAGTTCTTC. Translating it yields CASSQDPDLREGRNEQFF.